Listed below are T cell receptor beta chains from one sample, sequenced in a study of cytomegalovirus exposure and HLA in healthy donors. Clones were sequenced by immunoSEQ multiplex PCR, and TCRdb holds only the in-frame ones, with some missing. The data show about 180,000 clones, around 87% seen once. Sequencing was done on a sample of PBMCs. These receptors came from a woman aged 30 to 39 in good health and CMV-seronegative. Each CDR3 is given with its conserved first and last residue. D genes are given only for firm matches. Only some rows state a clone size, as once, few, many or a class for expanded clones.

v_gene: TRBV18
abundance: NA
j_gene: TRBJ1-1
d_gene: NA
CDR3aa: CASSPRDSIMNTEAFF
CDR3nt: TGTGCCAGCTCGCCTCGCGACAGCATTATGAACACTGAAGCTTTCTTT

v_gene: TRBV29-1
abundance: NA
j_gene: TRBJ2-1
d_gene: TRBD2
CDR3aa: CSGQTSGGWDEQFF
CDR3nt: TGCAGCGGGCAGACTAGCGGGGGGTGGGATGAGCAGTTCTTC

v_gene: TRBV6-1
abundance: NA
j_gene: TRBJ2-2
d_gene: TRBD2
CDR3aa: CASSESGERGGLTGELFF
CDR3nt: TGTGCCAGCAGTGAAAGTGGGGAGCGGGGGGGCCTCACCGGGGAGCTGTTTTTT

v_gene: TRBV4-1
abundance: NA
j_gene: TRBJ1-5
d_gene: TRBD1
CDR3aa: CASSQEGVRDSNSNQPQHF
CDR3nt: TGCGCCAGCAGCCAAGAGGGGGTAAGGGACAGTAATAGCAATCAGCCCCAGCATTTT

v_gene: TRBV25-1
abundance: NA
j_gene: TRBJ1-1
d_gene: TRBD1
CDR3aa: CASSPPDRVEAFF
CDR3nt: TGTGCCAGCAGTCCCCCAGACAGGGTTGAAGCTTTCTTT

v_gene: TRBV30
abundance: NA
j_gene: TRBJ2-1
d_gene: TRBD2
CDR3aa: CAWSAVAGSFNEQFF
CDR3nt: TGTGCCTGGAGTGCGGTAGCGGGGTCCTTCAATGAGCAGTTCTTC

v_gene: TRBV7-9
abundance: NA
j_gene: TRBJ1-1
d_gene: NA
CDR3aa: CASSSITTGKTEAFF
CDR3nt: TGTGCCAGCAGCTCGATCACGACAGGAAAGACTGAAGCTTTCTTT

v_gene: TRBV6-1
abundance: few
j_gene: TRBJ1-1
d_gene: TRBD1
CDR3aa: CASKTGGGTEAFF
CDR3nt: TGTGCCAGCAAGACAGGGGGCGGCACTGAAGCTTTCTTT

v_gene: TRBV7-8
abundance: once
j_gene: TRBJ2-2
d_gene: TRBD2
CDR3aa: CASSIRLAGAGELFF
CDR3nt: TGTGCCAGCAGCATCCGACTAGCGGGCGCGGGGGAGCTGTTTTTT

v_gene: TRBV15
abundance: NA
j_gene: TRBJ1-6
d_gene: NA
CDR3aa: CATSRGRTDNSPLHF
CDR3nt: TGTGCCACCAGCAGGGGGAGGACGGACAATTCACCCCTCCACTTT

v_gene: TRBV6-4
abundance: NA
j_gene: TRBJ2-3
d_gene: TRBD2
CDR3aa: CASSSTSGGADTQYF
CDR3nt: TGTGCCAGCAGTTCGACTAGCGGGGGGGCAGATACGCAGTATTTT

v_gene: TRBV6-1
abundance: few
j_gene: TRBJ2-5
d_gene: TRBD2
CDR3aa: CASSELAGGQETQYF
CDR3nt: TGTGCCAGCAGTGAATTAGCGGGGGGGCAAGAGACCCAGTACTTC

v_gene: TRBV5-1
abundance: NA
j_gene: TRBJ2-7
d_gene: TRBD2
CDR3aa: CASSLRTGGSYEQYF
CDR3nt: TGCGCCAGCAGCTTGAGGACGGGGGGCTCCTACGAGCAGTACTTC

v_gene: TRBV6-5
abundance: NA
j_gene: TRBJ2-2
d_gene: NA
CDR3aa: CASSYRTAGELFF
CDR3nt: TGTGCCAGCAGTTACCGTACGGCCGGGGAGCTGTTTTTT

v_gene: TRBV4-3
abundance: NA
j_gene: TRBJ1-5
d_gene: TRBD1
CDR3aa: CASSQDGTDNQPQHF
CDR3nt: TGCGCCAGCAGCCAAGATGGGACAGACAATCAGCCCCAGCATTTT

v_gene: TRBV5-5
abundance: few
j_gene: TRBJ2-5
d_gene: TRBD2
CDR3aa: CASSARWGGETQYF
CDR3nt: TGTGCCAGCAGCGCGCGCTGGGGGGGAGAGACCCAGTACTTC

v_gene: TRBV5-1
abundance: NA
j_gene: TRBJ1-2
d_gene: NA
CDR3aa: CASRLAYNREGKGYTF
CDR3nt: TGCGCCAGCCGCCTCGCCTATAACAGGGAAGGGAAGGGCTACACCTTC

v_gene: TRBV4-1
abundance: few
j_gene: TRBJ2-7
d_gene: NA
CDR3aa: CASSQDASAPSYEQYF
CDR3nt: TGCGCCAGCAGCCAAGATGCTAGCGCGCCCTCCTACGAGCAGTACTTC

v_gene: TRBV15
abundance: NA
j_gene: TRBJ1-1
d_gene: NA
CDR3aa: CATSAHARGTEAFF
CDR3nt: TGTGCCACCAGCGCGCACGCCAGGGGCACTGAAGCTTTCTTT

v_gene: TRBV19
abundance: NA
j_gene: TRBJ1-2
d_gene: NA
CDR3aa: CASRSLVGANYGYTF
CDR3nt: TGTGCCAGTAGATCCCTCGTCGGAGCTAACTATGGCTACACCTTC

v_gene: TRBV4-3
abundance: NA
j_gene: TRBJ1-2
d_gene: NA
CDR3aa: CASSQQLPTESYGYTF
CDR3nt: TGCGCCAGCAGCCAACAACTACCGACTGAGTCCTATGGCTACACCTTC

v_gene: TRBV7-9
abundance: NA
j_gene: TRBJ1-1
d_gene: NA
CDR3aa: CASSPSSGTEAFF
CDR3nt: TGTGCCAGCAGCCCATCGTCGGGCACTGAAGCTTTCTTT

v_gene: TRBV7-2
abundance: NA
j_gene: TRBJ1-6
d_gene: NA
CDR3aa: CASSHPVRGASPGSPLHF
CDR3nt: TGTGCCAGCAGCCACCCGGTCCGGGGGGCGTCCCCAGGTTCACCCCTCCACTTT

v_gene: TRBV6-6
abundance: NA
j_gene: TRBJ2-5
d_gene: TRBD2
CDR3aa: CASAAGGEAETQYF
CDR3nt: TGTGCCAGCGCGGCCGGGGGGGAGGCAGAGACCCAGTACTTC

v_gene: TRBV10-1
abundance: NA
j_gene: TRBJ1-6
d_gene: NA
CDR3aa: CARGVGQGNSPLHF
CDR3nt: TGCGCCAGAGGGGTGGGGCAAGGGAATTCACCCCTCCACTTT

v_gene: TRBV19
abundance: once
j_gene: TRBJ1-1
d_gene: NA
CDR3aa: CASTEGPNTEAFF
CDR3nt: TGTGCCAGTACGGAGGGCCCGAACACTGAAGCTTTCTTT

v_gene: TRBV4-1
abundance: NA
j_gene: TRBJ2-7
d_gene: TRBD2
CDR3aa: CASSPPGTRYEQYF
CDR3nt: TGCGCCAGCAGCCCCCCCGGGACTAGATACGAGCAGTACTTC

v_gene: TRBV7-6
abundance: NA
j_gene: TRBJ2-7
d_gene: TRBD1
CDR3aa: CASSEGTGESYEQYF
CDR3nt: TGTGCCAGCAGCGAAGGGACAGGGGAGTCCTACGAGCAGTACTTC

v_gene: TRBV18
abundance: NA
j_gene: TRBJ2-7
d_gene: NA
CDR3aa: CASSPSTGDRLYEQYF
CDR3nt: TGTGCCAGCTCACCGAGCACGGGGGACAGACTTTACGAGCAGTACTTC

v_gene: TRBV2
abundance: NA
j_gene: TRBJ2-7
d_gene: NA
CDR3aa: CASSETAPYEQYF
CDR3nt: TGTGCCAGCAGTGAGACAGCCCCCTACGAGCAGTACTTC

v_gene: TRBV10-2
abundance: few
j_gene: TRBJ1-6
d_gene: TRBD1
CDR3aa: CASRGTGETSPLHF
CDR3nt: TGCGCCAGCAGAGGGACAGGGGAAACTTCACCCCTCCACTTT

v_gene: TRBV18
abundance: NA
j_gene: TRBJ2-5
d_gene: NA
CDR3aa: CASSPQGETQYF
CDR3nt: TGTGCCAGCTCACCGCAGGGGGAGACCCAGTACTTC

v_gene: TRBV7-9
abundance: NA
j_gene: TRBJ2-3
d_gene: NA
CDR3aa: CASRPGVEGTDTQYF
CDR3nt: TGTGCCAGCAGGCCAGGGGTTGAAGGCACAGATACGCAGTATTTT

v_gene: TRBV11-3
abundance: NA
j_gene: TRBJ2-3
d_gene: TRBD2
CDR3aa: CASSPGGGGTDTQYF
CDR3nt: TGTGCCAGCAGCCCCGGCGGGGGGGGCACAGATACGCAGTATTTT

v_gene: TRBV9
abundance: once
j_gene: TRBJ2-3
d_gene: NA
CDR3aa: CASSRGAPTDTQYF
CDR3nt: TGTGCCAGCAGCCGGGGGGCTCCCACAGATACGCAGTATTTT

v_gene: TRBV7-8
abundance: NA
j_gene: TRBJ2-2
d_gene: TRBD2
CDR3aa: CASRLRTSGALGTGELFF
CDR3nt: TGTGCCAGCAGGCTCAGGACTAGCGGGGCCTTGGGCACCGGGGAGCTGTTTTTT

v_gene: TRBV9
abundance: NA
j_gene: TRBJ2-7
d_gene: NA
CDR3aa: CASSVGPDSSYEQYF
CDR3nt: TGTGCCAGCAGCGTAGGCCCGGACTCCTCCTACGAGCAGTACTTC

v_gene: TRBV4-1
abundance: NA
j_gene: TRBJ1-5
d_gene: TRBD1
CDR3aa: CASSQGQGSNQPQHF
CDR3nt: TGCGCCAGCAGCCAGGGACAGGGGAGCAATCAGCCCCAGCATTTT

v_gene: TRBV2
abundance: NA
j_gene: TRBJ2-7
d_gene: NA
CDR3aa: CASSTPKAF
CDR3nt: TGTGCCAGCTCGACACCCAAAGCATTC

v_gene: TRBV5-1
abundance: NA
j_gene: TRBJ1-2
d_gene: TRBD1
CDR3aa: CASSYGTDGYTF
CDR3nt: TGCGCCAGCAGCTACGGGACAGATGGCTACACCTTC

v_gene: TRBV7-2
abundance: NA
j_gene: TRBJ1-1
d_gene: TRBD1
CDR3aa: CASSFGQGNTEAFF
CDR3nt: TGTGCCAGCAGCTTTGGACAGGGGAACACTGAAGCTTTCTTT

v_gene: TRBV12-5
abundance: NA
j_gene: TRBJ1-1
d_gene: TRBD1
CDR3aa: CASGSGTGQYREAFF
CDR3nt: TGTGCTAGTGGTTCCGGGACAGGCCAATACCGGGAAGCTTTCTTT

v_gene: TRBV11-2
abundance: NA
j_gene: TRBJ1-5
d_gene: NA
CDR3aa: CASSFGVGQPQHF
CDR3nt: TGTGCCAGCAGCTTCGGGGTCGGTCAGCCCCAGCATTTT

v_gene: TRBV9
abundance: NA
j_gene: TRBJ2-7
d_gene: TRBD1
CDR3aa: CASSVAPHGPTGAGEQYF
CDR3nt: TGTGCCAGCAGCGTAGCTCCTCATGGGCCAACAGGGGCCGGCGAGCAGTACTTC

v_gene: TRBV6-6
abundance: NA
j_gene: TRBJ1-6
d_gene: NA
CDR3aa: CASSYSRQENSPLHF
CDR3nt: TGTGCCAGCAGTTACTCGAGACAGGAGAATTCACCCCTCCACTTT

v_gene: TRBV27
abundance: NA
j_gene: TRBJ2-3
d_gene: NA
CDR3aa: CASSLSQLDTQYF
CDR3nt: TGTGCCAGCAGTTTATCCCAGTTAGATACGCAGTATTTT

v_gene: TRBV27
abundance: NA
j_gene: TRBJ2-1
d_gene: NA
CDR3aa: CASSYGGPSYNEQFF
CDR3nt: TGTGCCAGCAGTTACGGGGGGCCATCCTACAATGAGCAGTTCTTC

v_gene: TRBV11-3
abundance: NA
j_gene: TRBJ2-7
d_gene: NA
CDR3aa: CASSLVEGQSYEQYF
CDR3nt: TGTGCCAGCAGCTTAGTAGAGGGTCAGTCCTACGAGCAGTACTTC